This TCR beta chain was captured by sequencing in a study of brain metastases from non-small cell lung cancer. The CDR3 contains 14 residues. Germline loops: CDR1 SGHVS, CDR2 FQNEAQ. V lost 2 bases and J lost 3, with 8 bases in between. Some clones are missing from TCRdb's copy, which holds only in-frame ones; the method was immunoSEQ multiplex PCR. The sample lists about 3,400 clones, roughly 96% seen once, with 1.5% to 2% in the top ten. This chain joins TRBV7-8 and TRBJ2-1; D is possibly TRBD2 (5 bases). The sample consisted of tumor-adjacent normal tissue. The TCR originated in a donor at least 40 years old with non-small cell lung cancer. CDR3 loop: CASSLNRGYNEQFF. CDR3 DNA: TGTGCCAGCAGCTTAAATCGGGGCTACAATGAGCAGTTCTTC.